The present T cell receptor (beta chain) was sequenced within a study of human T cells and chemical hapten exposure. Looking at the study overall: Weekly administration of diphenylcyclopropenone to the scalp of patients continued throughout the approximately 25-week study. The patients were mostly female; they had alopecia areata, totalis or universalis.

The study's library attached unique molecular identifiers to single cDNA molecules. TCRdb redid the calling of the RACE reads with MiXCR, one entry per CDR3 protein. Found here are more than 60,000 distinct CDR3 sequences, 10% of them singletons; the top ten hold about 6.9%. Time point meaning: patch test 2, 6 weeks after DPC sensitization. The treatment denotes: therapeutic diphenylcyclopropenone sensitization with weekly scalp DPC. CDR3 size: 17 residues. The junction had 17 bases not matched to a gene; V was cut back by 5 bases and J by 8 bases. Germline values: CDR1 DFQATT, CDR2 SNEGSKA (reference sequence).

Source: whole blood, taken in connection with sensitization to the hapten diphenylcyclopropenone (DPC). The chain links TRBV20-1 to TRBJ2-1, with TRBD1 matching 11 bases. The clonotype originates from a woman in her forties or fifties with alopecia areata. Some clones in this sample may be carry-over from other donors' samples. CDR3 bases: TGCAGTGCTGGGGACAGGGGGTGGACTAGCGTATCCGATGAGCAGTTCTTC. As protein: CSAGDRGWTSVSDEQFF.